The count of the clone carrying this TCR beta chain is one. This entry is derived from a study of blood T cell repertoires in COVID-19. Trimming took off 5 bases at V and 2 bases at J, with 9 bases between the two ends. CDR1 MNHEY and CDR2 SMNVEV come from the germline V gene (reference sequence). The CDR3 is made up of 13 amino acids. The assay was immunoSEQ multiplex PCR, and TCRdb's table has in-frame clones only and misses some. The top ten hold approximately 6.8% of the sample, which has 100,000 to 130,000 clones, around 88% seen once. The clonotype was recovered from a man aged 50 or older with active or convalescent COVID-19. The sample consisted of peripheral blood. The rearrangement links TRBV27 to TRBJ1-1; D call uncertain. Written as DNA, the CDR3 is TGTGCCAGCAGTGACGGGTCAAACACTGAAGCTTTCTTT. This codes for CASSDGSNTEAFF.